These 9 T cell receptor beta chains came from one sample sequenced in a study of cytomegalovirus exposure and HLA in healthy donors. Amplification used 60 Vbeta primers and 13 Jbeta primers. Using immunoSEQ multiplex PCR, the repertoire was profiled, and TCRdb retains in-frame clones only, with some absent. The sample features about 130,000 clones, with 1.5% to 2% in its top ten. Sequences were obtained from PBMCs. The receptors come from a woman aged 40 to 50 in good health and CMV-seropositive.

The rearrangement links TRBV28 to TRBJ2-2; tentative D call: TRBD2 (6 bases). Germline lookup yields CDR1 MDHEN and CDR2 SYDVKM. V was clipped by 6 bases and J by 6 bases, with 17 bases between them. This CDR3 comprises 15 residues. In DNA form, the CDR3 reads TGTGCCAGCAGCCCCCCGTTAGCGGCCCCCGGGGAGCTGTTTTTT. It specifies CASSPPLAAPGELFF.

Details on this clone: This same CDR3 is encoded by further DNA sequences in the sample. The chain has TRBV6-1 and TRBJ2-2; perhaps TRBD2 as D (6 bases). The CDR3 consists of 17 residues. Trimming took 2 bases from V and 0 from J, leaving 13 bases between them. CDR1 and CDR2 from the germline V gene are MNHNS and SASEGT. The CDR3 loop reads CASSEWGPGANTGELFF. CDR3 coding DNA: TGTGCCAGCAGTGAATGGGGCCCGGGAGCGAACACCGGGGAGCTGTTTTTT.

J is TRBJ2-2 and V is TRBV25-1, with TRBD1 matching over 7 bases. The CDR3 runs 13 residues. V lost 6 bases, J lost 4 bases, and 2 bases stayed unmatched. From germline, CDR1 is MGHDK and CDR2 SYGVNS. CDR3 amino acids: CASSRQGTGELFF. CDR3 bases: TGTGCCAGCAGCCGACAGGGCACCGGGGAGCTGTTTTTT.

The chain recombines TRBV7-9 with TRBJ1-1; 7 bases line up with TRBD1. The germline CDR1 and CDR2 sequences are SEHNR and FQNEAQ (reference sequence). The ends lost 0 bases at V and 6 bases at J; junction bases unmatched: 10. The CDR3 spans 16 residues. The CDR3 DNA follows: TGTGCCAGCAGCTTAGCTTTTTGGAGGACAGGCTCTGAAGCTTTCTTT. Translation: CASSLAFWRTGSEAFF.

DNA for the CDR3: TGTGCCAGCAGCCCCGTCCTCGAGCAGTACTTC. Residues: CASSPVLEQYF. The rearrangement uses TRBV7-9 and TRBJ2-7; no clear D gene. CDR3 length: 11 amino acids. Trimming removed 5 bases from V and 6 bases from J, with 8 bases in between. The germline V gene encodes CDR1 SEHNR and CDR2 FQNEAQ (reference sequence).

The CDR3: CAVATDTEAFF. DNA of the CDR3: TGTGCCGTGGCGACAGACACTGAAGCTTTCTTT. This sequence joins TRBV6-5 and TRBJ1-1, with TRBD1 as a possible D gene (5 bases). Trimming shortened V by 11 bases and J by 3 bases, and 10 bases separated the two germline ends. CDR3 length: 11 amino acids. CDR1 is MNHEY, CDR2 SVGAGI, per germline.

The chain carries TRBV6-1 and TRBJ2-1, with 12 bases fitting TRBD1. Unmatched junction bases numbered 1, after V lost 6 bases and J lost 1 base. The length of the CDR3 is 15 residues. Germline CDR1 reads MNHNS; CDR2 reads SASEGT. The CDR3 nucleotides read TGTGCCAGCAGGGGACAGGGGGCGTCCTACAATGAGCAGTTCTTC. Translated: CASRGQGASYNEQFF.

The chain employs TRBV5-6 and TRBJ1-2; no firm D call. This CDR3 region has 14 residues. The V gene's germline CDR1 is SGHDT and CDR2 YYEEEE. Trimming removed 0 bases at V and 2 bases at J, with 8 bases between. For the CDR3, the DNA is TGTGCCAGCAGCTTGGGACATCGAAACTATGGCTACACCTTC. It translates to CASSLGHRNYGYTF.

The rearrangement uses TRBV5-4 and TRBJ2-5, with 7 nucleotides matching TRBD1. Germline assignment: CDR1 SGHNT and CDR2 YYREEE (reference sequence). The CDR3 covers 15 residues. The V segment lost 5 bases and the J segment 1 base; nucleotides outside the gene matches: 8. The CDR3 region is CASSKRQGSQETQYF. The CDR3 DNA reads TGTGCCAGCAGTAAGAGACAGGGCAGCCAAGAGACCCAGTACTTC.